This T cell receptor (beta chain) was sequenced for a study of blood T cell repertoires in COVID-19 (dated by TCRdb to the early 2020s). As for the study more broadly: Samples from collaborators originated in the United States, Italy and Spain and spanned both the acute and convalescent phases of COVID-19. Subjects who had been exposed to COVID-19, were actively infected with it, or had recovered from it provided the deeply sampled blood TCRbeta repertoires that made up the dataset. Samples came from the ongoing ImmuneRACE study (first 160 participants) plus 1,254 subjects from 6 global collaborators. Where HLA class I and class II types were available, the types were taken from metadata supplied by the sample provider, not from assay-based typing. The repertoires were released in a freely available public database intended as a resource for research on the immune response to SARS-CoV-2. A de-identified subject ID, COVID-19 status, age in years and sex were almost always included in the sample metadata. The material from the prospective study consisted of cDNA or gDNA derived from T cells, B-cell-depleted T cells, or PBMCs.

The cysteine opens and the phenylalanine closes a CDR3 of 15 amino acids. The read is trimmed to its CDR3 DNA, 45 bases read in frame from base 1. V trim: 6 bases; J trim: 1 base; unmatched bases: 6. As encoded in the germline V gene, CDR1 is MDHEN while CDR2 is SYDVKM. The immunoSEQ Assay, a bias-controlled multiplex PCR, was used to amplify TCRbeta CDR3 regions from genomic DNA. Per the authors' processing: The number of nucleated cells in each sample was estimated by amplification of reference gene primers within the assay. Sequence reads were collapsed and filtered to measure the absolute abundance of every unique TCRbeta CDR3 rearrangement. For each sample, productive Simpson clonality was calculated as the square root of Simpson's diversity index across productive rearrangements. Entries here come from immuneACCESS through TCRdb and include only in-frame sequences with V and J called. Some clones fail to appear in such tables; in the studies checked, an unresolved V gene covers under half of the shortfall, and the cause of the remainder is unknown. For V, J and clone size, that table is used; D and trimming come from the DNA. The table for this sample lists some 200,000 clones; around 90% of them were counted only once. About 1.5% of the sample rests with the top ten.

Overall results and qualifications from the work: How much clinical and demographic metadata was included differed by source and by participant, and the metadata was provided uncurated.

On this clone: Its antigen is not yet known. The record has no base qualities; no much larger clone is one base away.

Whole blood was collected in K2EDTA tubes by collaborating institutions according to the institutions' own protocols. For TCRbeta analysis, collaborators shipped samples as frozen whole blood, isolated PBMCs, or DNA extracted from either of those sample types. The rearrangement combines TRBV28 with TRBJ2-7, with 10 bases in between that match TRBD1. Specimen: peripheral blood. The receptor's source is a man younger than 30 with active or convalescent COVID-19. The bases read TGTGCCAGCAGCGGAGGACAGGGGGTGTCCTACGAGCAGTACTTC. Its protein product is CASSGGQGVSYEQYF.